The present entry profiles one T cell receptor beta chain with its context. What it binds is not known. Different DNA sequences within this sample yield the same CDR3. The study sampled nominally healthy donors, though unrecorded immune exposures were likely. CDR3 length: 13 residues. Trimming took off 2 bases at V and 5 bases at J, with 6 bases between the two ends. Germline CDR1 and CDR2: SGHTA and FQGNSA. This specimen belongs to a study of cytomegalovirus exposure and HLA in healthy donors. Vbeta (60) and Jbeta (13) primers were used in the PCR. The repertoire was sequenced with immunoSEQ multiplex PCR; TCRdb's copy has only in-frame clones and lacks some. The data contain about 170,000 clones, more than 60% of them singletons. Study findings and constraints: Association of 16,951 TCR beta sequences with HLA alleles was found at 0.05 false discovery rate in a later analysis. A later look showed TCR association rates differing by HLA locus, highest for DRB1 and lowest for HLA-C. In vitro confirmation showed a few CMV-associated chains to be CMV antigen specific.

The source is a female donor in good health and CMV-seronegative. The chain combines TRBV7-2 with TRBJ2-2, with D possibly matching TRBD2 (6 bases). The sample taken for sequencing was PBMCs. As DNA, the CDR3 is TGTGCCAGCAGCTTACGGGGGACCGGGGAGCTGTTTTTT. Protein: CASSLRGTGELFF.